Listed here are 3 T cell receptor beta chains from one sample, sequenced in a study of T cells in Graves' hyperthyroidism and ophthalmopathy. Regions amplified from RNA transcripts were the TCR beta CDR3 regions. First-round RT-PCR of the TCR CDR3 relied on the HTBI primer set. MiXCR was run by TCRdb on the multiplex PCR reads, yielding one entry per CDR3 protein. The sample lists under 450,000 distinct CDR3 sequences, about a sixth seen once, with almost 8% in the top ten. The sequenced sample consisted of blood. Receptor source: a woman younger than 35 with Graves' hyperthyroidism.

This clonotype was recorded many times. The J gene is TRBJ2-7, the V gene TRBV5-1, with D possibly called TRBD1 or TRBD2 (6 bases each). V lost 7 bases and J lost 1, with 21 bases in between. The germline CDR1 and CDR2 sequences are SGHRS and YFSETQ. The CDR3 is 16 amino acids. This CDR3 reads CASGPGGSRGSYEQYF. Here the CDR3 DNA reads TGCGCCAGCGGCCCTGGGGGGTCCAGGGGATCCTACGAGCAGTACTTC.

This clonotype was found many times. CDR3 in DNA: TGTGCCACCGACCACTTCATCCGGGGGCTGGGAGGGTCACCCCTCCACTTT. The encoded protein is CATDHFIRGLGGSPLHF. The V and J genes are TRBV15 and TRBJ1-6; D possibly corresponds to TRBD1 (6 bases). Trimming left V 8 bases short and J 10 bases short, with 27 bases between. The V gene's germline CDR1 is LNHNV and CDR2 YYDKDF (reference sequence). CDR3 length equals 17 residues.

This clonotype was seen ten or more times. Here the CDR3 reads CASSADRGTEAFF. CDR3 bases: TGTGCCAGCAGTGCGGACAGGGGTACTGAAGCTTTCTTT. V gene TRBV2 combines with J gene TRBJ1-1, with 9 bases matching TRBD1. J was trimmed by 5 bases and V by 4 bases; bases with no gene match: 2. The CDR3 sequence is 13 residues long. Germline lookup yields CDR1 SNHLY and CDR2 FYNNEI. Complete variable domain (other parts from reference TRBV2 and TRBJ1-1): EPEVTQTPSHQVTQMGQEVILRCVPISNHLYFYWYRQILGQKVEFLVSFYNNEISEKSEIFDDQFSVERPDGSNFTLKIRSTKLEDSAMYFCASSADRGTEAFFGQGTRLTVV.